This entry lists 7 T cell receptor beta chains sequenced from one sample in a study of blood T cell repertoires in COVID-19. Assay used: immunoSEQ multiplex PCR; TCRdb lists only in-frame clones, some missing. The sample lists approximately 240,000 clones, 75% to 90% seen once, with about 6% in the top ten. The sequenced sample consisted of PBMCs or T cells enriched from blood (not recorded which). These TCRs come from a woman in her thirties with acute COVID-19.

The chain joins TRBV6-1 to TRBJ2-3; perhaps TRBD1 as D (5 bases). Germline V gene lookup returns CDR1 MNHNS and CDR2 SASEGT. This CDR3 spans 13 amino acids. V was shortened by 0 bases and J by 6 bases, with 7 bases between the two germline ends. The DNA for the CDR3 is TGTGCCAGCAGTGAAGCAGGGGCCGATACGCAGTATTTT. The encoded protein is CASSEAGADTQYF.

V usage is TRBV3-1 (or the pseudogene TRBV3-2) and J usage is TRBJ2-7, with 9 bases aligning to TRBD1. Germline V gene sequence: CDR1 LGHDT, CDR2 YNNKEL (reference sequence). The CDR3 has 15 amino acids. With 8 bases clipped from V and 1 base from J, the junction kept 9 bases outside the gene matches. The CDR3 spells CASGVGTGISYEQYF. The CDR3 region has the DNA TGTGCCAGCGGGGTGGGGACAGGGATTTCCTACGAGCAGTACTTC.

Here the CDR3 reads CASSPGDRGETQYF. In DNA form, the CDR3 reads TGTGCCAGCAGCCCAGGAGACAGGGGTGAGACCCAGTACTTC. This chain connects TRBV9 to TRBJ2-5; 8 bases agree with TRBD1. The germline V gene encodes CDR1 SGDLS and CDR2 YYNGEE. With V trimmed by 4 bases and J by 5 bases, 7 bases remained unmatched. The length of the CDR3 is 14 residues.

J is TRBJ1-1 and V is TRBV29-1; D is perhaps TRBD1 (5 bases). The V and J ends lost 3 bases and 3 bases respectively, with 20 bases between them. There are 16 residues in the CDR3. The V gene's germline CDR1 is SQVTM and CDR2 ANQGSEA. CDR3 in DNA: TGCAGCGTTGAGACCCCCCGCGGGGCCGGCCACACTGAAGCTTTCTTT. It specifies CSVETPRGAGHTEAFF.

This clone was observed a single time. J is TRBJ1-1 and V is TRBV27; D is possibly TRBD1 (6 bases). Germline values: CDR1 MNHEY, CDR2 SMNVEV (reference sequence). V dropped 9 bases and J dropped 1 base, with 12 bases sitting between them. The CDR3 runs to 13 residues. CDR3 bases: TGTGCCAGTGGGACACCGAAGAACACTGAAGCTTTCTTT. Protein: CASGTPKNTEAFF.

V is TRBV6-2 or TRBV6-3 and J is TRBJ2-7, with TRBD1 identical over 8 bases. V lost 5 bases and J lost 4; bases outside the gene matches: 7. CDR3 length: 14 residues. Per the germline V gene, CDR1 is MNHEY and CDR2 is SVGEGT. The CDR3 spells CASSDRGVEYEQYF. DNA for the CDR3: TGTGCCAGCAGTGACAGGGGCGTCGAGTACGAGCAGTACTTC.

This chain joins TRBV28 and TRBJ2-7; tentative D call: TRBD2 (6 bases). This CDR3 contains 12 residues. The germline gives CDR1 MDHEN, CDR2 SYDVKM. V dropped 8 bases and J dropped 6 bases, with 14 bases sitting between them. The CDR3 sequence is CASRGTYLEQYF. The CDR3 DNA sequence: TGTGCCAGCCGCGGGACTTATCTCGAGCAGTACTTC.